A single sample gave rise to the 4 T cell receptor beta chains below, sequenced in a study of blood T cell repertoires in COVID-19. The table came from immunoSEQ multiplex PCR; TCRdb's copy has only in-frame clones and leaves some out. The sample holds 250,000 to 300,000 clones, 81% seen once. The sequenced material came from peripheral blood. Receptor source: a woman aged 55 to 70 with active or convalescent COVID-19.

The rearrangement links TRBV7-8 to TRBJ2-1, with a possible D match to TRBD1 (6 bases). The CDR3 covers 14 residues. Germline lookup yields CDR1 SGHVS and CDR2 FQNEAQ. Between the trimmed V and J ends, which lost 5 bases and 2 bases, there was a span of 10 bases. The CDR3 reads CASSRTVAYNEQFF. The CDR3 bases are TGTGCCAGCAGCAGGACAGTGGCCTACAATGAGCAGTTCTTC.

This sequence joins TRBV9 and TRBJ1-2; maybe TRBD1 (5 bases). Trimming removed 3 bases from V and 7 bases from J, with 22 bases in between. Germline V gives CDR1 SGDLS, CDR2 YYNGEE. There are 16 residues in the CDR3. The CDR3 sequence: CASSALRGSHASGYTF. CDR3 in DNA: TGTGCCAGCAGCGCGTTAAGGGGTTCCCACGCTTCTGGCTACACCTTC.

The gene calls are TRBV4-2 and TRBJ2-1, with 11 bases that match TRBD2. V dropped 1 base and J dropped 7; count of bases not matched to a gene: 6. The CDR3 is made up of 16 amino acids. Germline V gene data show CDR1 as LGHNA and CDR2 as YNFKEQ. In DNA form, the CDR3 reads TGTGCCAGCAGCCAAGGAACTAGCGGGGGACGAAATGAGCAGTTCTTC. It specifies CASSQGTSGGRNEQFF.

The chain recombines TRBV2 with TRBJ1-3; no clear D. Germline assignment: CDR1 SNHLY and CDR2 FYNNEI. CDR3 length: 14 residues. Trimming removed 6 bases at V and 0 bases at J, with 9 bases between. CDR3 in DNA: TGTGCCAGCAGGAACACAGTCTCTGGAAACACCATATATTTT. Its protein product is CASRNTVSGNTIYF. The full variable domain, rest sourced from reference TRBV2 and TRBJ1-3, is EPEVTQTPSHQVTQMGQEVILRCVPISNHLYFYWYRQILGQKVEFLVSFYNNEISEKSEIFDDQFSVERPDGSNFTLKIRSTKLEDSAMYFCASRNTVSGNTIYFGEGSWLTVV.